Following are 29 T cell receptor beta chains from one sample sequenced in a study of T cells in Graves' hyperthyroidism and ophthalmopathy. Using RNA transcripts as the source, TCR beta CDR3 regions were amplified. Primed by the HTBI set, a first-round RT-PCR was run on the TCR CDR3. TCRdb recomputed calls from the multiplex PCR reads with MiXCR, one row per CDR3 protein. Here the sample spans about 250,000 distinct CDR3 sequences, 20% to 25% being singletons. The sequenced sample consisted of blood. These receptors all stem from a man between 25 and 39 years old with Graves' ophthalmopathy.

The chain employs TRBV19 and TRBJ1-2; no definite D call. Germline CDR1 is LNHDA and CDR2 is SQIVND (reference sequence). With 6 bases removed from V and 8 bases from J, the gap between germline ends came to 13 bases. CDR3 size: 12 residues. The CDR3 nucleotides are TGTGCCAGTAGCGATACCCCGAGGGGCTACACCTTC. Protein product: CASSDTPRGYTF.

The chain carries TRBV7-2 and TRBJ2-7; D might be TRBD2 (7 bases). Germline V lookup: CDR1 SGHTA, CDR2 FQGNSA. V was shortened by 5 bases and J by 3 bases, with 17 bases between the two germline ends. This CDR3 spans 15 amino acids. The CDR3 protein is CASSPPGAGDYEQYF. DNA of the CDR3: TGTGCCAGCAGCCCCCCGGGGGCGGGAGACTACGAGCAGTACTTC.

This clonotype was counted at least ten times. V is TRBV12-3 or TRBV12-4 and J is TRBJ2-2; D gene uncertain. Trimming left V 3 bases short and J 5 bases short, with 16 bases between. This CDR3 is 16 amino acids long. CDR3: CASSFRATIPTGELFF. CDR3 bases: TGTGCCAGCAGTTTTAGGGCGACAATCCCAACCGGGGAGCTGTTTTTT.

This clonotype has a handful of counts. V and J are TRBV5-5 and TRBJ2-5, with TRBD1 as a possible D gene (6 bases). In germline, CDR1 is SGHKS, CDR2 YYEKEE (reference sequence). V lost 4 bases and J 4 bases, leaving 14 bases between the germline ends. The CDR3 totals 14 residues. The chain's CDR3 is CASSPQWGRETQYF. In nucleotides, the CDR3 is TGTGCCAGCAGCCCACAGTGGGGGCGAGAGACCCAGTACTTC.

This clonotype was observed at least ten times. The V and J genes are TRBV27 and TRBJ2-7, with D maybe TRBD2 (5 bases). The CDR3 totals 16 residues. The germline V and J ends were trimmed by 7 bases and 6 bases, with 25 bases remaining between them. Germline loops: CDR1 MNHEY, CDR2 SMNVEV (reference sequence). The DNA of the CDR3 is TGTGCCAGCATGAGGGCGCTTGCGGGCTACCCTTCCGAGCAGTACTTC. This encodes CASMRALAGYPSEQYF.

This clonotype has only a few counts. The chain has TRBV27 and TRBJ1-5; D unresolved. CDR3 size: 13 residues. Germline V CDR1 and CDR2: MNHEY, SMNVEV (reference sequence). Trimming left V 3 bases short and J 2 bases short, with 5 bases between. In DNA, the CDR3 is TGTGCCAGCAGTTTCAGCGGCAATCAGCCCCAGCATTTT. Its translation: CASSFSGNQPQHF.

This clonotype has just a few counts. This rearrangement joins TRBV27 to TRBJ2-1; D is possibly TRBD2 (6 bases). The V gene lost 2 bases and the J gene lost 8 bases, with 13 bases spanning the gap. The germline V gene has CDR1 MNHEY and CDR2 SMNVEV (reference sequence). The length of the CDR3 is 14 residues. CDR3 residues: CASSLISGGDEQFF. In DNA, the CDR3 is TGTGCCAGCAGTTTAATTAGCGGAGGGGATGAGCAGTTCTTC.

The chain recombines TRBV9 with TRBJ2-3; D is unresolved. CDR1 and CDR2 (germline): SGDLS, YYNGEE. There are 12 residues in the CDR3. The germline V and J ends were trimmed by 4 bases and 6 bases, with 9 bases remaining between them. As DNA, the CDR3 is TGTGCCAGCAGCCCAGTTACGGATACGCAGTATTTT. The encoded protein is CASSPVTDTQYF.

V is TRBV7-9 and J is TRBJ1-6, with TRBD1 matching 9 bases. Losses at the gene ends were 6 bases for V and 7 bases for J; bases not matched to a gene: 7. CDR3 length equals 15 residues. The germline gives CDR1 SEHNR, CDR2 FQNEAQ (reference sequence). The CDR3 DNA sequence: TGTGCCAGCAGTAGATCACAGGGGGCGAATTCACCCCTCCACTTT. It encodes CASSRSQGANSPLHF.

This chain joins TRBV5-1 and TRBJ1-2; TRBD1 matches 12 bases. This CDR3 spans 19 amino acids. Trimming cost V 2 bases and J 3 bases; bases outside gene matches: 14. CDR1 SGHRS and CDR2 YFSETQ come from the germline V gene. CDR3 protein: CASSFSPGTGGRSDYGYTF. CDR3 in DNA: TGCGCCAGCAGCTTTTCCCCCGGGACAGGGGGCAGATCCGACTATGGCTACACCTTC.

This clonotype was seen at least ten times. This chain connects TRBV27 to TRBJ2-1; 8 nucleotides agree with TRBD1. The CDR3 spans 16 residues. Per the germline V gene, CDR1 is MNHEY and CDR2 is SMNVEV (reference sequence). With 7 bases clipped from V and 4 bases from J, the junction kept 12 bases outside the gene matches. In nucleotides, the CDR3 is TGTGCCAGCATTGATTCGGGACAGGCCTATTACAATGAGCAGTTCTTC. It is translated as CASIDSGQAYYNEQFF.

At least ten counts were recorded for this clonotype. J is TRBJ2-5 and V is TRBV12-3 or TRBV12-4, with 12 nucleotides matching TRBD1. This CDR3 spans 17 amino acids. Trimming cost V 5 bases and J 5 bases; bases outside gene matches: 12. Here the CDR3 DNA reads TGTGCCAGCAGTCCAACCAGGGGACAGGGGGCGTTGGAGACCCAGTACTTC. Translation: CASSPTRGQGALETQYF.

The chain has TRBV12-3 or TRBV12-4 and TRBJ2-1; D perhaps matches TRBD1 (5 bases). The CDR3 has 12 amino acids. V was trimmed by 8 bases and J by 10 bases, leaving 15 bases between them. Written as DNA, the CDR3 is TGTGCCAGCTGGACACCATTCGGGGAGCAGTTCTTC. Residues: CASWTPFGEQFF.

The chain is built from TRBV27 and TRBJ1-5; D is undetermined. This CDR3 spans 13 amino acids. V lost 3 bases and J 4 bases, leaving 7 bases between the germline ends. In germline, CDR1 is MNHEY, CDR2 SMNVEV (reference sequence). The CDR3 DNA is TGTGCCAGCAGTTTGAGAGTGAATCAGCCCCAGCATTTT. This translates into CASSLRVNQPQHF.

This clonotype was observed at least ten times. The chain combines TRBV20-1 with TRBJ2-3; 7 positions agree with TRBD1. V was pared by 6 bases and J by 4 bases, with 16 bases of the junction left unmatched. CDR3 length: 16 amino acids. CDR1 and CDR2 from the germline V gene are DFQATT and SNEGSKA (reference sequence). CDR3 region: CSAEIRLAGQADTQYF. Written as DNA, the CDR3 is TGCAGTGCGGAGATCCGGCTAGCTGGACAGGCAGATACGCAGTATTTT.

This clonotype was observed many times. The DNA for the CDR3 is TGCAGTGCTAGAGATTCGGGAAGGGAGGCCACTGAAGCTTTCTTT. It is translated as CSARDSGREATEAFF. V gene TRBV20-1 combines with J gene TRBJ1-1, with unresolved D. CDR3 length: 15 residues. V lost 0 bases, J lost 4 bases, and 15 bases lay in between. Germline CDR1 is DFQATT and CDR2 is SNEGSKA (reference sequence).

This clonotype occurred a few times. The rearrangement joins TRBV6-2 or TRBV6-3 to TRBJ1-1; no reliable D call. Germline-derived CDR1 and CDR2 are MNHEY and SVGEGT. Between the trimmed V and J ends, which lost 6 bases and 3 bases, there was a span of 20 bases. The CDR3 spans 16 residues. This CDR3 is CASSPEPREIDTEAFF. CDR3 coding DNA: TGTGCCAGCAGCCCTGAGCCCCGGGAGATCGACACTGAAGCTTTCTTT.

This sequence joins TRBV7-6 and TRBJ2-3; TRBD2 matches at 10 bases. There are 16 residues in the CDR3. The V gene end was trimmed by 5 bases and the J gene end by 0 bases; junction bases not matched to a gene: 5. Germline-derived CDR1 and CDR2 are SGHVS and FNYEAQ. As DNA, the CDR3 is TGTGCCAGCAGCAATCTAGCGGGGGCCAGCACAGATACGCAGTATTTT. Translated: CASSNLAGASTDTQYF. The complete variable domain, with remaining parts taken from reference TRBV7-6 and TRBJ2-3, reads GAGVSQSPRYKVTKRGQDVALRCDPISGHVSLYWYRQALGQGPEFLTYFNYEAQQDKSGLPNDRFSAERPEGSISTLTIQRTEQRDSAMYRCASSNLAGASTDTQYFGPGTRLTVL.

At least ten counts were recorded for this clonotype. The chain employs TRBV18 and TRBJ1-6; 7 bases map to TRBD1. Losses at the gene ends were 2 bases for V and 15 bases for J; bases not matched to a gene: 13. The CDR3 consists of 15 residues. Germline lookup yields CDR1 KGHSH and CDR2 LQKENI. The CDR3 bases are TGTGCCAGCTCACCAACCCGACAGGGAACACCTGTCCTCCACTTT. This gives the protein CASSPTRQGTPVLHF. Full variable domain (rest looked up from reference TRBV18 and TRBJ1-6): NAGVMQNPRHLVRRRGQEARLRCSPMKGHSHVYWYRQLPEEGLKFMVYLQKENIIDESGMPKERFSAEFPKEGPSILRIQQVVRGDSAAYFCASSPTRQGTPVLHFGNGTRLTVT.

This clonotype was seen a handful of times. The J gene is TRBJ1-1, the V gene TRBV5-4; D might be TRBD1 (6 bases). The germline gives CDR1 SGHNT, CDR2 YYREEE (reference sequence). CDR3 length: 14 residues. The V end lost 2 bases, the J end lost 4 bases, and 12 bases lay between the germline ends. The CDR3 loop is CASSFQGPVTEAFF. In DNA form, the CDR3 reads TGTGCCAGCAGCTTCCAGGGGCCAGTCACTGAAGCTTTCTTT.

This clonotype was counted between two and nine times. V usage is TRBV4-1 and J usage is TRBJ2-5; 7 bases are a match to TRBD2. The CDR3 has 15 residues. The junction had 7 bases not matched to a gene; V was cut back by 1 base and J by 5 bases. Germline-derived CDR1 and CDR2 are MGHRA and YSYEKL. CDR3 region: CASSQAAGVEETQYF. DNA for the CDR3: TGCGCCAGCAGCCAAGCGGCGGGAGTGGAGGAGACCCAGTACTTC.

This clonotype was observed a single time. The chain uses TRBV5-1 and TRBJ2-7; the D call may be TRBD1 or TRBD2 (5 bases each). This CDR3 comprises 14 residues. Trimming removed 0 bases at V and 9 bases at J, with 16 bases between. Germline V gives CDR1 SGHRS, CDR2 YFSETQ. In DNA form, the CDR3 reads TGCGCCAGCAGCTTGGTCAAAAGGGGACGTACGCAGTACTTC. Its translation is CASSLVKRGRTQYF. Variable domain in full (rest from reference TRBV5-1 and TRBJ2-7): KAGVTQTPRYLIKTRGQQVTLSCSPISGHRSVSWYQQTPGQGLQFLFEYFSETQRNKGNFPGRFSGRQFSNSRSEMNVSTLELGDSALYLCASSLVKRGRTQYFGPGTRLTVT.

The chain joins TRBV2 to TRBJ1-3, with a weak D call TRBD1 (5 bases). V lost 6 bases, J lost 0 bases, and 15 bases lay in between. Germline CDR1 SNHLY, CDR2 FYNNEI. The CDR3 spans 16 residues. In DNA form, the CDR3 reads TGTGCCAGCAGCGCCGGACAACCAACCTCTGGAAACACCATATATTTT. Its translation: CASSAGQPTSGNTIYF.

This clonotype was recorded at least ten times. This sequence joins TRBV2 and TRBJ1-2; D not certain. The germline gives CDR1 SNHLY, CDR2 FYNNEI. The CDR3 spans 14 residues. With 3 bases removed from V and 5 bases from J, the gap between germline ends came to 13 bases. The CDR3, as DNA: TGTGCCAGCAGTGAGTTTTGGTCCCCTTATGGCTACACCTTC. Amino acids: CASSEFWSPYGYTF.

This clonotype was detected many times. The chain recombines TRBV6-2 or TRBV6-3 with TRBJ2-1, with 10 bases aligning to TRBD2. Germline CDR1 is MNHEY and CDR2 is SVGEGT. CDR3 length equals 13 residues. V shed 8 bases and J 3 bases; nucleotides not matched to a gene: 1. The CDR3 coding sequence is TGTGCCAGCGTAGCGGGAGGCTACAATGAGCAGTTCTTC. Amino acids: CASVAGGYNEQFF.

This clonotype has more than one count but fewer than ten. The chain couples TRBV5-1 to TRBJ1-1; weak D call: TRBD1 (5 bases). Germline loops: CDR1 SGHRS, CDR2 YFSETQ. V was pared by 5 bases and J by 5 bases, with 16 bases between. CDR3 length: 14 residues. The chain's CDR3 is CASRRVGGQTEAFF. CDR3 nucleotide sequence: TGCGCCAGCAGAAGAGTGGGGGGTCAGACTGAAGCTTTCTTT.

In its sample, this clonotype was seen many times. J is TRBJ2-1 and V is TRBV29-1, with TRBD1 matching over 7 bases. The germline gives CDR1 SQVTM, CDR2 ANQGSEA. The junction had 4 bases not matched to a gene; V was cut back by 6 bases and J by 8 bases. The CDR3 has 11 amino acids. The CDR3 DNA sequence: TGCAGCGTCCAGGGGGTCCATGAGCAGTTCTTC. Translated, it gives CSVQGVHEQFF.

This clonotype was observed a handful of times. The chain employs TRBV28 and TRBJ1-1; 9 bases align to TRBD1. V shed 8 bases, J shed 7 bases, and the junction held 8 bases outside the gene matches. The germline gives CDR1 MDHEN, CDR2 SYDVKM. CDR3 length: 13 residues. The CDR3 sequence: CASFGTGRLEAFF. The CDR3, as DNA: TGTGCCAGCTTCGGGACAGGGAGACTTGAAGCTTTCTTT.

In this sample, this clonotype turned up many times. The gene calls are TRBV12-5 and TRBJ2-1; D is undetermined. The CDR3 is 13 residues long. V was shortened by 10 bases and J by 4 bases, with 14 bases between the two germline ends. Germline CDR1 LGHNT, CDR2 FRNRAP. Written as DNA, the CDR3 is TGTGCTACCACGAAAATTGGGTACAATGAGCAGTTCTTC. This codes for CATTKIGYNEQFF.